The entry below gives a single T cell receptor beta chain sequence along with its context. V was clipped by 3 bases and J by 10 bases, with 15 bases between them. This CDR3 region has 12 residues. Per the germline V gene, CDR1 is GTSNPN and CDR2 is SVGIG (reference sequence). Some clones are missing from TCRdb's copy, which holds only in-frame ones; the method was immunoSEQ multiplex PCR. The sample has approximately 36,000 clones; about 73% are singletons. The data derive from a study of a mutant IDH1 vaccine in newly diagnosed glioma. Time point of the sample: baseline, week 1 (first vaccination visit). Treatment defined: pre-vaccination baseline after standard-of-care therapy.

The sample consisted of PBMCs, taken from a glioma patient treated with radiotherapy, temozolomide or both. V is TRBV30 and J is TRBJ2-5; the D gene is possibly TRBD2 (6 bases). This sequence originates from a man in his forties with glioma. Some clones in this sample may be carry-over from other donors' samples. DNA of the CDR3: TGTGCCTGGAGCCGGGAGCCATGGGACCAGTACTTC. Translated: CAWSREPWDQYF.